This T cell receptor (beta chain) was retrieved from a study of OX40 agonist ivuxolimab in advanced cancers. On the study more broadly: Partial responses were achieved by three patients, of whom one had hepatocellular carcinoma and two had cutaneous melanoma.

The germline V gene encodes CDR1 SEHNR and CDR2 FQNEAQ (reference sequence). The CDR3 spans 15 residues. Trimming shortened V by 5 bases and J by 7 bases, and 20 bases separated the two germline ends. Some clones are missing from TCRdb's copy, which holds only in-frame ones; the method was immunoSEQ multiplex PCR. Counted here are about 70,000 clones, about 82% occurring once; the ten biggest clones make up approximately 1%. This clone was counted once. The genes are TRBV7-9 and TRBJ2-5; TRBD2 might be the D (5 bases). The source material was CD4+ or CD8+ T cells sorted from blood, sampled in a trial of the OX40 agonist ivuxolimab. This receptor was obtained from an adult with an advanced solid tumor such as melanoma, head and neck, liver or kidney cancer. In DNA form, the CDR3 reads TGTGCCAGCAGCCCGCAGAAGCTCAACAGCGGGACCCAGTACTTC. Amino acid sequence: CASSPQKLNSGTQYF. The full variable domain, rest sourced from reference TRBV7-9 and TRBJ2-5, is DTGVSQNPRHKITKRGQNVTFRCDPISEHNRLYWYRQTLGQGPEFLTYFQNEAQLEKSRLLSDRFSAERPKGSFSTLEIQRTEQGDSAMYLCASSPQKLNSGTQYFGPGTRLLVL.